This entry concerns a single T cell receptor (beta chain). V dropped 5 bases and J dropped 6; count of bases not matched to a gene: 17. This CDR3 has 18 residues. cDNA was made from about 510 ng RNA using alpha and beta constant primers. Each of the alpha and beta chains got its own library through chain-specific third strand synthesis with indices. A single primer pair per chain amplified all rearrangements, with per-molecule barcodes. The library had 12-nucleotide molecular identifiers formed by two random hexamers joined together. TCRdb analysed the 5' RACE reads with MiXCR anew, one entry per CDR3 protein. The sample has 7,500 to 9,500 distinct CDR3 sequences; around 8.2% are singletons. The repertoire came from unfractionated whole blood and reflected all unsorted peripheral T cells. This sample stems from a study of HIV-infected patients and healthy controls.

The rearrangement joins TRBV12-3 or TRBV12-4 to TRBJ2-2; 8 positions agree with TRBD2. The sequence was obtained from an adult with HIV infection. The donor label of this sample is uncertain. The source was blood, collected before antiretroviral therapy. This CDR3 is CASSRRPAGVPRAGELFF. Written as DNA, the CDR3 is TGTGCCAGCAGTCGCCGCCCAGCGGGAGTCCCTCGTGCCGGGGAGCTGTTTTTT.